This T cell receptor (beta chain) was retrieved from a study of identical twins' blood T cells. MiXCR was run by TCRdb on the 5' RACE reads, yielding one entry per CDR3 protein. The sample holds about 370,000 distinct CDR3 sequences, over 25% seen once. V lost 7 bases and J lost 5; bases outside the gene matches: 5. The CDR3 has 13 amino acids. Germline values: CDR1 SQVTM, CDR2 ANQGSEA. This clonotype was counted many times. The sample consisted of PBMCs. The TCR was taken from a woman aged 18-49 years in good health. The chain employs TRBV29-1 and TRBJ1-4; 9 bases are a match to TRBD1. In nucleotides, the CDR3 is TGCAGCGGGACCGGGACAGGGAATGAAAAACTGTTTTTT. It specifies CSGTGTGNEKLFF.